This T cell receptor beta chain was sequenced in a study of shared clonotypes between healthy human individuals. Only in-frame clones appear in the TCRdb table, and some are missing; sequencing was by immunoSEQ multiplex PCR. Among some 200,000 clones listed, approximately 65% were seen once. Whole-study results and caveats: Lower generation probabilities were found for non-shared clonotypes than for those shared by all four donors.

CDR3 length: 15 amino acids. V shed 9 bases and J shed 2 bases, with 19 bases lying between them. The germline V gene has CDR1 MRHNA and CDR2 SNTAGT. In the case of this clone: Antigen specificity is unknown.

The V gene is TRBV6-4, the J gene TRBJ1-2; D gene ambiguous. Sequencing used memory CD4+ T cells sorted from blood. Subset given: CD45RA-negative fraction. The TCR comes from a man between 25 and 39 years old in good health. DNA of the CDR3: TGTGCCAGTTGGAAAGTGGTCGGAGGAAACTATGGCTACACCTTC. Its protein product is CASWKVVGGNYGYTF.